This TCR beta chain was documented in a study of identical twins. Comments on this clonotype: The antigen remains undetermined.

General study points: An excess of low generation probability was shown by twin-shared out-of-frame alpha sequences.

Carrying unique molecular identifiers, the cDNA also gained a universal primer site through template switching. TCRdb re-called the 5' RACE reads with MiXCR, one entry per CDR3 protein. Among roughly 1.6 million distinct CDR3 sequences, less than 35% were seen once, and the ten largest hold 0.25% to 0.3%. From germline, CDR1 is MDHEN and CDR2 SYDVKM. V lost 5 bases and J lost 2; bases outside the gene matches: 9. This CDR3 contains 16 residues. Sequenced material: cord blood. This TCR was recovered from a newborn girl in good health. V and J are TRBV28 and TRBJ2-3; 8 bases line up with TRBD2. CDR3 region: CASSPFRGRTTDTQYF. As DNA, the CDR3 is TGTGCCAGCAGTCCGTTTCGCGGGAGGACCACAGATACGCAGTATTTT.